This T cell receptor (beta chain) originates from a study of T cell responses to AZD1222 COVID-19 vaccine. Notes on the study in general: A mostly white British donor set with more females was recruited, and clonal diversity was possibly underestimated.

TCRdb's copy holds only in-frame clones and misses some; the assay was immunoSEQ multiplex PCR. The table shows 72,000 or so clones, with 85% occurring only once. The V end lost 0 bases, the J end lost 4 bases, and 10 bases lay between the germline ends. The CDR3 is made up of 14 amino acids. Germline V lookup: CDR1 SGHNT, CDR2 YYREEE (reference sequence). As for this clone: Its antigen remains unidentified.

The clonotype was recovered from an adult in good health. The chain recombines TRBV5-4 with TRBJ1-1; D is unclear. The sample here was peripheral blood, taken on day 0 of AZD1222 vaccination. The CDR3 DNA sequence: TGTGCCAGCAGCTTGGACGCAGGATCCACTGAAGCTTTCTTT. Protein sequence: CASSLDAGSTEAFF.